The subject of this entry is one TCR beta chain. Its target is unknown. Both 60 Vbeta primers and 13 Jbeta primers went into the PCR. The method was immunoSEQ multiplex PCR; TCRdb's version includes in-frame clones alone and lacks a portion of them. The sample has about 120,000 clones; 77% are singletons. The CDR3 spans 16 residues. The V segment lost 2 bases and the J segment 4 bases; nucleotides outside the gene matches: 12. CDR1 and CDR2 from the germline V gene are GTSNPN and SVGIG (reference sequence). The record originates from a study of cytomegalovirus exposure and HLA in healthy donors. Study-wide points: TCR beta V- and J-gene trimming was later associated with a missense DCLRE1C variant. TCR beta chains numbering 164 were designated cytomegalovirus-associated.

It was healthy bone marrow donors who served as donors. V and J are TRBV30 and TRBJ1-1; 8 nucleotides line up with TRBD1. The source is a man younger than 35 in good health and CMV-seropositive. The sequenced sample was PBMCs. CDR3 in DNA: TGTGCCTGGAGTACCCCTGACAGGGGTTGGGTCACTGAAGCTTTCTTT. Translated: CAWSTPDRGWVTEAFF.